This is a list of T cell receptor beta chains from one sample in a study of blood T cells in healthy people across ages. One entry per CDR3 protein, called by TCRdb with MiXCR from the 5' RACE reads. The table includes roughly 800,000 distinct CDR3 sequences, more than 45% detected once. The sample was blood. These receptors were taken from a man aged 25 to 40 in good health. The conserved cysteine and the conserved F or W are not part of the CDR3 here.

J: TRBJ1-3; V: TRBV6-5; CDR3: AVRGAEGNTIY
J: TRBJ2-3; V: TRBV3-1; CDR3: AGSQAESDTQY
J: -; V: TRBV5-1; CDR3: ASSGGTSGYYEQY
J: TRBJ2-5; V: TRBV6-5; CDR3: ASGGSGGQETQY
J: TRBJ2-7; V: TRBV6-5; CDR3: ASSKWSALYEQY
J: TRBJ2-2; V: TRBV3-1; CDR3: ASSQGGSGELF
J: TRBJ2-1; V: TRBV13; CDR3: ASTVGGSGGVGQF
J: TRBJ2-3; V: TRBV27; CDR3: ASRPFLSTDTQY
J: TRBJ2-5; V: TRBV3-1; CDR3: ASRRTVGPQETQY
J: TRBJ2-1; V: TRBV14; CDR3: ASSQEPAGGSSSYNEQF
J: TRBJ1-2; V: TRBV12-3/TRBV12-4; CDR3: ASRGPVVGYT
J: TRBJ2-5; V: TRBV29-1; CDR3: SPREIEQETQY
J: TRBJ2-1; V: TRBV6-1; CDR3: ASRSSGVYNEQF
J: TRBJ2-1; V: TRBV7-9; CDR3: ASSWDRGLSRHNEQF
J: TRBJ1-5; V: TRBV20-1; CDR3: SARDRGYQPQH
J: TRBJ2-7; V: TRBV6-2/TRBV6-3; CDR3: ASSYSRLFGGYYEQY
J: TRBJ2-1; V: TRBV12-3/TRBV12-4; CDR3: ASSEREYVEQF
J: TRBJ2-1; V: TRBV5-1; CDR3: ASSHAAPGLAYNEQF
J: TRBJ1-1; V: TRBV28; CDR3: ASSLMYTEAF
J: TRBJ1-6; V: TRBV20-1; CDR3: SAPAGSEYSPLH
J: TRBJ2-7; V: TRBV6-1; CDR3: ASRDREGDYEQY
J: TRBJ2-1; V: TRBV4-1; CDR3: ASSQGGGGVNEQF
J: TRBJ2-1; V: TRBV6-2/TRBV6-3; CDR3: ASSYSGMVDNEQF
J: TRBJ2-1; V: TRBV7-2; CDR3: ASSLDSLEQF
J: TRBJ1-2; V: TRBV6-2/TRBV6-3; CDR3: ASSYSNYGYT
J: TRBJ1-1; V: TRBV5-1; CDR3: ASSSFRTGASEAF
J: TRBJ1-1; V: TRBV7-4; CDR3: ASSAPGSPGNTEAF
J: TRBJ2-3; V: TRBV20-1; CDR3: SLLGPLGRDTQY
J: TRBJ2-1; V: TRBV6-5; CDR3: ASSYTLGQNNEQF
J: TRBJ2-7; V: TRBV11-2; CDR3: ASSFAGLGEQY
J: -; V: TRBV20-1; CDR3: SASRGADSPYHEQY
J: TRBJ2-5; V: TRBV12-3/TRBV12-4; CDR3: ASSFVQETQY
J: TRBJ2-1; V: TRBV29-1; CDR3: SVGASGHNEQF
J: TRBJ1-1; V: TRBV20-1; CDR3: SAAGGTGNEAF
J: TRBJ2-3; V: TRBV15; CDR3: ATSSSLAVTDTQY
J: TRBJ1-3; V: TRBV4-3; CDR3: ASSQDLAGFGNTIY
J: TRBJ1-5; V: TRBV23-1; CDR3: ASSQSGGGRTSNQPQH
J: -; V: TRBV7-2; CDR3: ASSSGHTPETQY
J: TRBJ2-1; V: TRBV6-2/TRBV6-3; CDR3: ASSYSRTTIYNEQF
J: -; V: TRBV6-1; CDR3: ASSENLPTYNEQY
J: TRBJ2-1; V: TRBV7-2; CDR3: ASSTSSFWDEQF
J: TRBJ1-2; V: TRBV21-1; CDR3: ASSKDRSSSYGYT
J: TRBJ2-4; V: TRBV14; CDR3: ASSQFHIQY
J: TRBJ2-7; V: TRBV3-1; CDR3: ATGSVKPYEQY
J: -; V: TRBV27; CDR3: ASSLFFSGADEQY
J: TRBJ2-1; V: TRBV25-1; CDR3: ASSAGGQAQPGRHEQF
J: TRBJ2-3; V: TRBV20-1; CDR3: SARVGSPTDTQY
J: TRBJ2-3; V: TRBV5-1; CDR3: ASRKFWSGGDTQY
J: TRBJ1-1; V: TRBV20-1; CDR3: SARPPGRGTEAF
J: TRBJ2-5; V: TRBV11-2; CDR3: ASSSMRDRVKFGETQY
J: TRBJ1-1; V: TRBV4-3; CDR3: ASSQERRTTEAF
J: TRBJ1-2; V: TRBV9; CDR3: ASSLSEGITGYT
J: TRBJ2-5; V: TRBV6-6; CDR3: ASSYPDRGQETQY